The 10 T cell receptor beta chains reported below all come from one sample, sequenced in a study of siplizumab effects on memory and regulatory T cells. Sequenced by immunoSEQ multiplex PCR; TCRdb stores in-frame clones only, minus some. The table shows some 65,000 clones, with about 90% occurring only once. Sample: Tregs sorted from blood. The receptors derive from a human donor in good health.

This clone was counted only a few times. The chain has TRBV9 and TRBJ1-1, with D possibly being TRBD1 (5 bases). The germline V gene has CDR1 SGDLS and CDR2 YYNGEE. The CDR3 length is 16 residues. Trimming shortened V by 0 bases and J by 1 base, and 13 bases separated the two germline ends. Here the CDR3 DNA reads TGTGCCAGCAGCGTAGGGGCAGGGCAAGAGAACACTGAAGCTTTCTTT. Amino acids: CASSVGAGQENTEAFF.

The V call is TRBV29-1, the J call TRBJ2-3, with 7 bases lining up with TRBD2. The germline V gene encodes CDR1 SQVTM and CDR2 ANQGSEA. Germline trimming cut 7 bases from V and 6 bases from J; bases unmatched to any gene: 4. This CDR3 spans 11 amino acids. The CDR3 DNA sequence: TGCAGCGGGGGGGGGACGGATACGCAGTATTTT. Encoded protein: CSGGGTDTQYF.

DNA for the CDR3: TGTGCCAGCAGCTTAGAACGTGGGGGGGTCCTCCACTTT. Translation gives CASSLERGGVLHF. The V gene is TRBV7-6, the J gene TRBJ1-6; D is possibly TRBD1 (5 bases). CDR1 is SGHVS and CDR2 is FNYEAQ in the germline V gene. The V end lost 1 base, the J end lost 15 bases, and 13 bases lay between the germline ends. The CDR3 runs to 13 residues. The variable domain in full, with the rest retrieved from reference TRBV7-6 and TRBJ1-6, is GAGVSQSPRYKVTKRGQDVALRCDPISGHVSLYWYRQALGQGPEFLTYFNYEAQQDKSGLPNDRFSAERPEGSISTLTIQRTEQRDSAMYRCASSLERGGVLHFGNGTRLTVT.

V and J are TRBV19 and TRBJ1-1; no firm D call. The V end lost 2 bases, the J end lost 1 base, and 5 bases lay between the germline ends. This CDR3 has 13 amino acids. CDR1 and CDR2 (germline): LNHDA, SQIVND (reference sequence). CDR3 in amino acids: CASSIPPNTEAFF. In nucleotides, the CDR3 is TGTGCCAGTAGTATACCCCCGAACACTGAAGCTTTCTTT. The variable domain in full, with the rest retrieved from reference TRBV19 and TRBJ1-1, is DGGITQSPKYLFRKEGQNVTLSCEQNLNHDAMYWYRQDPGQGLRLIYYSQIVNDFQKGDIAEGYSVSREKKESFPLTVTSAQKNPTAFYLCASSIPPNTEAFFGQGTRLTVV.

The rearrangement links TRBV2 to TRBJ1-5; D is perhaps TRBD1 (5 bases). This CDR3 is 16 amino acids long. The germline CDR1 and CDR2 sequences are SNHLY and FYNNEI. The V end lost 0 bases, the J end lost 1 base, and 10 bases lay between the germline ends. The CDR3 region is CASSEARRGSNQPQHF. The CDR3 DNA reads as TGTGCCAGCAGTGAAGCGAGGAGGGGCAGCAATCAGCCCCAGCATTTT.

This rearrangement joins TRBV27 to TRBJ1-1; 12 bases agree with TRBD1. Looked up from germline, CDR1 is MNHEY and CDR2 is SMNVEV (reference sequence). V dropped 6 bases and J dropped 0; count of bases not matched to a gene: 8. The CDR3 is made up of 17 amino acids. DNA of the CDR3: TGTGCCAGCAGACCCGGGACAGGGGGCCTCATGAACACTGAAGCTTTCTTT. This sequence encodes CASRPGTGGLMNTEAFF.

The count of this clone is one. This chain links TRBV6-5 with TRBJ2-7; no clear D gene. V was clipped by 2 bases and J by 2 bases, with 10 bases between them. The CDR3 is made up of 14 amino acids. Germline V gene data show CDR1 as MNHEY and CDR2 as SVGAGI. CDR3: CASSYVFGTYEQYF. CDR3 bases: TGTGCCAGCAGTTACGTTTTCGGAACCTACGAGCAGTACTTC.

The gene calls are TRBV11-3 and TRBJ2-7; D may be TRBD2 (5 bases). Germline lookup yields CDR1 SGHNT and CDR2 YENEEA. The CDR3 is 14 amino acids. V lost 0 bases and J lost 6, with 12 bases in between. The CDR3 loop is CASSLDQISAEQYF. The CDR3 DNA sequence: TGTGCCAGCAGCTTAGATCAGATTAGCGCCGAGCAGTACTTC.

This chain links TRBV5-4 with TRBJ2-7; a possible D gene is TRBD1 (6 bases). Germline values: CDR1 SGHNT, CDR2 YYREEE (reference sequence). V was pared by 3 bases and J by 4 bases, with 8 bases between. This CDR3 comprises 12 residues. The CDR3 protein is CASSSQGYEQYF. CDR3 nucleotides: TGTGCCAGCAGCTCACAGGGATACGAGCAGTACTTC.

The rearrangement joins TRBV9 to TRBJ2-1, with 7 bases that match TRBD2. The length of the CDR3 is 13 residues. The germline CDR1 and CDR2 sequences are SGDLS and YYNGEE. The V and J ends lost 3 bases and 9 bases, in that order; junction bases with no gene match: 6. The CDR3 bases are TGTGCCAGCAGCGGGGGAGGGCGCAGTGAGCAGTTCTTC. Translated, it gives CASSGGGRSEQFF.